In its sample, the clone carrying this TCR beta chain was seen a few times. This entry belongs to a study of T cells in Graves' hyperthyroidism and ophthalmopathy. There were TCR beta CDR3 regions amplified from RNA transcripts. TCR CDR3 regions were first amplified by RT-PCR with HTBI primers. One entry per CDR3 protein results from TCRdb running MiXCR on the multiplex PCR reads. The data show almost 600,000 distinct CDR3 sequences, with approximately 15% seen just once and more than 4.5% held by the top ten. The CDR3 totals 15 residues. V was pared by 3 bases and J by 2 bases, with 4 bases of the junction left unmatched. Germline loops: CDR1 GTSNPN, CDR2 SVGIG (reference sequence).

Specimen: blood. This receptor was taken from a woman aged 25 to 39 with Graves' hyperthyroidism that later progressed to Graves' ophthalmopathy. The chain combines TRBV30 with TRBJ2-7; 13 bases line up with TRBD2. CDR3 coding DNA: TGTGCCTGGAGCTCGACTAGCGGGAGGCCCTACGAGCAGTACTTC. This encodes CAWSSTSGRPYEQYF.